The 27 T cell receptor beta chains listed next were all sequenced from one sample in a study of cytomegalovirus exposure and HLA in healthy donors. PCR involved 60 Vbeta and 13 Jbeta primers. Profiling relied on immunoSEQ multiplex PCR, and the TCRdb table lists in-frame clones only, not all of them. The listing contains around 120,000 clones. The source material was PBMCs. These receptors came from a man over 45 in good health and CMV-seronegative.

The DNA of the CDR3 is TGCGCCAGCAGTGAAAGAGGCTTCTCTGGAAACACCATATATTTT. It is translated as CASSERGFSGNTIYF. This chain links TRBV10-1 with TRBJ1-3; D is undetermined. From germline, CDR1 is WNHNN and CDR2 SYGVQD (reference sequence). V was shortened by 3 bases and J by 0 bases, with 9 bases between the two germline ends. The CDR3 is 15 amino acids.

Concerning this clone itself: Additional DNA sequences in this sample encode the identical CDR3. The chain links TRBV19 to TRBJ2-2, with TRBD2 identical over 11 bases. The CDR3 covers 16 residues. Per germline, CDR1 LNHDA and CDR2 SQIVND (reference sequence). Trimming cost V 3 bases and J 5 bases; bases outside gene matches: 5. CDR3 protein: CASSIGLAGGTGELFF. In DNA, the CDR3 is TGTGCCAGTAGTATTGGCCTAGCGGGAGGTACCGGGGAGCTGTTTTTT.

The gene calls are TRBV10-3 and TRBJ2-3; weak D call: TRBD2 (6 bases). The germline V and J ends were trimmed by 4 bases and 4 bases, with 12 bases remaining between them. The CDR3 has 14 amino acids. Germline CDR1 reads ENHRY; CDR2 reads SYGVKD. The CDR3 coding sequence is TGTGCCATCAGTGTACCTAGCGCACCAGATACGCAGTATTTT. Translating it yields CAISVPSAPDTQYF.

The chain joins TRBV4-2 to TRBJ2-5, with 10 bases matching TRBD2. The DNA end is more similar to TRBJ2-7, so the J call may be wrong. Germline V gene lookup returns CDR1 LGHNA and CDR2 YNFKEQ. This CDR3 spans 15 amino acids. The CDR3 DNA reads as TGTGCCAGCAGCTTCGACGGGACTAGCGAATACGAGCAGTACTTC. This gives the protein CASSFDGTSEYEQYF.

This chain uses TRBV27 with TRBJ1-6, with 7 bases fitting TRBD1. With V trimmed by 6 bases and J by 7 bases, 3 bases remained unmatched. Germline V gene sequence: CDR1 MNHEY, CDR2 SMNVEV (reference sequence). This CDR3 contains 13 residues. The DNA of the CDR3 is TGTGCCAGCAGGGGACAGCGGAATTCACCCCTCCACTTT. Amino acids: CASRGQRNSPLHF.

The J gene is TRBJ1-1, the V gene TRBV19; D remains unclear. The CDR3 is made up of 13 amino acids. V dropped 5 bases and J dropped 2 bases, with 9 bases sitting between them. Germline V gene sequence: CDR1 LNHDA, CDR2 SQIVND (reference sequence). The CDR3 sequence is CASSATANTEAFF. In DNA, the CDR3 is TGTGCCAGTAGTGCCACAGCCAACACTGAAGCTTTCTTT.

The chain employs TRBV19 and TRBJ1-2, with D uncertain. This CDR3 comprises 15 residues. The germline V and J ends were trimmed by 9 bases and 2 bases, with 19 bases remaining between them. From germline, CDR1 is LNHDA and CDR2 SQIVND (reference sequence). The CDR3 bases are TGTGCCAGCGGGTCGGTAGCTACCAGCAACTATGGCTACACCTTC. Amino acid sequence: CASGSVATSNYGYTF.

J is TRBJ2-2 and V is TRBV5-1; D not resolved. CDR1 and CDR2 from the germline V gene are SGHRS and YFSETQ. The CDR3 runs 15 residues. Trimming pared 0 bases from V and 5 bases from J, leaving 11 bases between. CDR3 sequence (DNA): TGCGCCAGCAGCTTGGATAGCCGCTCAACCGGGGAGCTGTTTTTT. Translated, it gives CASSLDSRSTGELFF.

The chain employs TRBV4-3 and TRBJ2-1, with 11 bases lining up with TRBD2. The junction had 9 bases not matched to a gene; V was cut back by 5 bases and J by 6 bases. CDR1 is LGHNA and CDR2 is YSLEER in the germline V gene. The CDR3 totals 16 residues. This chain's CDR3 is CASSVRLAGSPNEQFF. The CDR3 region has the DNA TGCGCCAGCAGCGTCCGACTAGCGGGGAGCCCCAATGAGCAGTTCTTC.

The CDR3 sequence: CAIGSGWNTEAFF. The CDR3 DNA reads as TGTGCCATCGGGTCCGGGTGGAACACTGAAGCTTTCTTT. V is TRBV10-3 and J is TRBJ1-1; no reliable D call. Germline values: CDR1 ENHRY, CDR2 SYGVKD. V was cut by 8 bases and J by 1 base, with 11 bases left in between. This CDR3 comprises 13 residues.

The gene calls are TRBV6-1 and TRBJ1-2; the match to TRBD1 covers 7 bases. The CDR3 consists of 14 residues. With 2 bases clipped from V and 2 bases from J, the junction kept 2 bases outside the gene matches. The germline V gene encodes CDR1 MNHNS and CDR2 SASEGT. The CDR3 is CASSESGQNYGYTF. CDR3 bases: TGTGCCAGCAGTGAATCGGGACAGAACTATGGCTACACCTTC.

The J gene is TRBJ2-7, the V gene TRBV14, with a weak D call TRBD1 (6 bases). CDR1 SGHDN and CDR2 FVKESK come from the germline V gene. The CDR3 runs to 13 residues. V dropped 4 bases and J dropped 3 bases, with 10 bases sitting between them. CDR3 in amino acids: CASSRNRDYEQYF. The CDR3 region has the DNA TGTGCCAGCAGCCGTAACAGGGACTACGAGCAGTACTTC.

V is TRBV2 and J is TRBJ2-7; D is possibly TRBD2 (5 bases). Germline CDR1 SNHLY, CDR2 FYNNEI. CDR3 length: 14 amino acids. With 8 bases removed from V and 5 bases from J, the gap between germline ends came to 19 bases. CDR3 nucleotides: TGTGCCAGCGGGAGAGATCGGGGATATAACGAGCAGTACTTC. It translates to CASGRDRGYNEQYF.

CDR3 amino acids: CAWSVRGMNTEAFF. The DNA of the CDR3 is TGTGCCTGGAGTGTACGGGGAATGAACACTGAAGCTTTCTTT. V and J are TRBV30 and TRBJ1-1; D remains unclear. The length of the CDR3 is 14 residues. Germline V gene data show CDR1 as GTSNPN and CDR2 as SVGIG (reference sequence). Trimming took 0 bases from V and 0 from J, leaving 8 bases between them. Using reference TRBV30 and TRBJ1-1 for the parts outside the CDR3, the full variable domain is SQTIHQWPATLVQPVGSPLSLECTVEGTSNPNLYWYRQAAGRGLQLLFYSVGIGQISSEVPQNLSASRPQDRQFILSSKKLLLSDSGFYLCAWSVRGMNTEAFFGQGTRLTVV.

Remarks on this clone: One end of the junction does not line up with germline, which may come from a read error. Other DNA variants within this sample encode the same CDR3. J is TRBJ2-1 and V is TRBV15; possible D gene TRBD2, 8 bases. Per germline, CDR1 LNHNV and CDR2 YYDKDF (reference sequence). CDR3 length: 15 amino acids. The CDR3 loop reads CATSRGTSSGNEQFF. The CDR3 bases are TGCGCCACCAGCAGGGGGACTAGTTCTGGAAATGAGCAGTTCTTC.

This rearrangement joins TRBV7-9 to TRBJ1-2, with D possibly TRBD1 on 5 matching bases. V lost 1 base and J 4 bases, leaving 13 bases between the germline ends. CDR1 is SEHNR and CDR2 is FQNEAQ in the germline V gene (reference sequence). The CDR3 consists of 15 residues. The CDR3 protein is CASSLGTYDSYGYTF. The CDR3 DNA reads TGTGCCAGCAGCTTAGGGACATACGATAGCTATGGCTACACCTTC.

The chain recombines TRBV29-1 with TRBJ2-3, with D perhaps matching TRBD2 (5 bases). V dropped 6 bases and J dropped 0 bases, with 7 bases sitting between them. The germline CDR1 and CDR2 sequences are SQVTM and ANQGSEA. CDR3 size: 12 residues. The CDR3 sequence is CSVAGSTDTQYF. CDR3 nucleotides: TGCAGCGTCGCGGGTAGCACAGATACGCAGTATTTT.

The chain is built from TRBV30 and TRBJ2-5, with 10 bases matching TRBD2. The CDR3 contains 13 residues. Germline CDR1 is GTSNPN and CDR2 is SVGIG (reference sequence). The V segment lost 2 bases and the J segment 6 bases; nucleotides outside the gene matches: 3. For the CDR3, the DNA is TGTGCCTGGAGTCTAGCGGGAGTACAGACCCAGTACTTC. It codes for CAWSLAGVQTQYF. The variable domain in full, with the rest retrieved from reference TRBV30 and TRBJ2-5, is SQTIHQWPATLVQPVGSPLSLECTVEGTSNPNLYWYRQAAGRGLQLLFYSVGIGQISSEVPQNLSASRPQDRQFILSSKKLLLSDSGFYLCAWSLAGVQTQYFGPGTRLLVL.

The gene calls are TRBV4-3 and TRBJ1-1; TRBD1 is a possible D gene (5 bases). The CDR3 is made up of 15 amino acids. Looked up from germline, CDR1 is LGHNA and CDR2 is YSLEER. Trimming removed 2 bases at V and 6 bases at J, with 16 bases between. The CDR3 spells CASSQRGLVKAEAFF. CDR3 bases: TGCGCCAGCAGCCAAAGGGGATTGGTGAAGGCTGAAGCTTTCTTT.

The chain joins TRBV7-6 to TRBJ2-7, with 7 bases that match TRBD2. Germline loops: CDR1 SGHVS, CDR2 FNYEAQ. Unmatched junction bases numbered 0, after V lost 1 base and J lost 3 bases. This CDR3 spans 13 amino acids. The CDR3 here is CASSLGGGYEQYF. DNA of the CDR3: TGTGCCAGCAGCTTAGGCGGGGGCTACGAGCAGTACTTC.

This chain connects TRBV7-9 to TRBJ1-1; D unclear. The CDR3 contains 9 residues. Looked up from germline, CDR1 is SEHNR and CDR2 is FQNEAQ (reference sequence). The V gene lost 10 bases and the J gene lost 6 bases, with 6 bases spanning the gap. DNA of the CDR3: TGTGCCACAGATCCTGAAGCTTTCTTT. Translated, it gives CATDPEAFF.

The rearrangement uses TRBV11-2 and TRBJ2-3; TRBD1 matches at 12 bases. Germline V gives CDR1 SGHAT, CDR2 FQNNGV. V shed 4 bases and J 8 bases; nucleotides not matched to a gene: 7. The CDR3 length is 15 residues. As DNA, the CDR3 is TGTGCCAGCAGCTCGCTCCGGGACAGGGGGCTTACGCAGTATTTT. This gives the protein CASSSLRDRGLTQYF.

J is TRBJ1-2 and V is TRBV7-9, with D possibly matching TRBD1 (6 bases). Trimming pared 1 base from V and 4 bases from J, leaving 13 bases between. Germline V gene lookup returns CDR1 SEHNR and CDR2 FQNEAQ (reference sequence). This CDR3 contains 15 residues. The CDR3 loop reads CASSLGMTGSYGYTF. As DNA, the CDR3 is TGTGCCAGCAGCTTAGGAATGACAGGCAGCTATGGCTACACCTTC.

A word on this clone: This CDR3 is also generated by other DNA sequences in the sample. The chain uses TRBV7-2 and TRBJ1-3; D is unresolved. The CDR3 sequence is 15 residues long. In germline, CDR1 is SGHTA, CDR2 FQGNSA. V lost 1 base and J lost 0, with 7 bases in between. The CDR3 here is CASSLVGSSGNTIYF. The CDR3 bases are TGTGCCAGCAGCTTAGTTGGGAGCTCTGGAAACACCATATATTTT.

The rearrangement joins TRBV4-3 to TRBJ1-2; a possible D gene is TRBD1 (5 bases). Germline CDR1 and CDR2: LGHNA and YSLEER. The CDR3 covers 14 residues. V lost 2 bases to trimming and J lost 4 bases, with 11 bases between them. The CDR3 bases are TGCGCCAGCAGCCAACAAACAGGCCCCTATGGCTACACCTTC. Its translation is CASSQQTGPYGYTF.

The chain carries TRBV6-5 and TRBJ1-5; no clear D gene. Germline V gene sequence: CDR1 MNHEY, CDR2 SVGAGI. The CDR3 has 15 residues. V was cut by 6 bases and J by 2 bases, with 14 bases left in between. The CDR3: CASSSGGLGNQPQHF. The CDR3 region has the DNA TGTGCCAGCAGCTCGGGAGGTTTGGGCAATCAGCCCCAGCATTTT.

The chain has TRBV7-2 and TRBJ1-1; maybe TRBD1 (5 bases). The CDR3 has 15 amino acids. The germline V and J ends were trimmed by 5 bases and 5 bases, with 18 bases remaining between them. Germline-derived CDR1 and CDR2 are SGHTA and FQGNSA. The CDR3 loop is CASSLMEGFGTEAFF. The CDR3 bases are TGTGCCAGCAGCCTTATGGAGGGGTTTGGTACTGAAGCTTTCTTT.